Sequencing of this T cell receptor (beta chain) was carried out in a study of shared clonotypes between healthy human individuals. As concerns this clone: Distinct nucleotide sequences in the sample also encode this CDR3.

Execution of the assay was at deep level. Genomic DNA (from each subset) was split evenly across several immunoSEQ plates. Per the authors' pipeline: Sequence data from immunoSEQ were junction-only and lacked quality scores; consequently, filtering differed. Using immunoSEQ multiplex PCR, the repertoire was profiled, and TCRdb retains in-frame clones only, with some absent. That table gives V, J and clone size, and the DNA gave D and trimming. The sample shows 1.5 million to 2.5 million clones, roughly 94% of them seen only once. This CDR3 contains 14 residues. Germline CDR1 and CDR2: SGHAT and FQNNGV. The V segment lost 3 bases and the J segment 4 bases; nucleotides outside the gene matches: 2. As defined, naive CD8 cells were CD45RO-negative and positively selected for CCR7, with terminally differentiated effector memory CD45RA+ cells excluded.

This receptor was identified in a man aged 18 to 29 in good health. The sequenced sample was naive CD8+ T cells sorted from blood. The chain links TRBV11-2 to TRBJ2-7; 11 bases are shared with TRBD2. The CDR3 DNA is TGTGCCAGCAGCTTCACTAGCGGGAGTTACGAGCAGTACTTC. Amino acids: CASSFTSGSYEQYF.